This passage covers 14 T cell receptor beta chains from one sample sequenced in a study of blood T cell repertoires in COVID-19. Clones were sequenced by immunoSEQ multiplex PCR, and TCRdb holds only the in-frame ones, with some missing. Of approximately 440,000 clones listed, around 88% are singletons. The material sequenced was peripheral blood. Source of these receptors: a woman in her forties or fifties with COVID-19, enrolled during active disease.

CDR3 amino acids: CASSPPDRGETQYF. As DNA, the CDR3 is TGCGCCAGCAGCCCTCCGGACAGGGGCGAGACCCAGTACTTC. The chain carries TRBV4-1 and TRBJ2-5; 9 nucleotides line up with TRBD1. Germline loops: CDR1 MGHRA, CDR2 YSYEKL. This CDR3 comprises 14 residues. The ends lost 4 bases at V and 5 bases at J; junction bases unmatched: 5.

The chain combines TRBV30 with TRBJ2-3; TRBD2 aligns across 7 bases. The CDR3 is made up of 15 amino acids. From germline, CDR1 is GTSNPN and CDR2 SVGIG (reference sequence). V trimming: 4 bases; J trimming: 0 bases; junction bases outside the gene matches: 7. CDR3 nucleotides: TGTGCCTGGAATTCGGGGGGACCTAGCACAGATACGCAGTATTTT. It encodes CAWNSGGPSTDTQYF.

The V and J genes are TRBV19 and TRBJ2-3; D is undetermined. The CDR3 is made up of 15 amino acids. The germline V gene encodes CDR1 LNHDA and CDR2 SQIVND (reference sequence). Trimming removed 0 bases from V and 5 bases from J, with 12 bases in between. CDR3 sequence (DNA): TGTGCCAGTAGTATAGATGATTCGGTAGTAGATACGCAGTATTTT. This gives the protein CASSIDDSVVDTQYF.

This rearrangement joins TRBV23-1 to TRBJ2-2; 7 positions agree with TRBD1. TRBV23-1 is labeled an ORF, and its function is uncertain. The CDR3 is 14 residues long. Losses at the gene ends were 8 bases for V and 6 bases for J; bases not matched to a gene: 9. CDR3 residues: CASPGRGLSGELFF. For the CDR3, the DNA is TGCGCCAGCCCCGGAAGGGGGCTATCCGGGGAGCTGTTTTTT.

As regards this clone: An end of the junction differs from the germline gene, which may be a read error. The V and J genes are TRBV24-1 and TRBJ1-2, with D uncertain. This CDR3 contains 12 residues. From germline, CDR1 is KGHDR and CDR2 SFDVKD. This CDR3 reads CATSETSARFHF. Written as DNA, the CDR3 is TGTGCCACCAGTGAAACTAGCGCCCGGTTCCACTTC.

The genes are TRBV19 and TRBJ2-3; D is uncertain. The CDR3 loop spans 14 amino acids. CDR1 LNHDA and CDR2 SQIVND come from the germline V gene (reference sequence). Between the trimmed V and J ends, which lost 5 bases and 0 bases, there was a span of 9 bases. The CDR3 is CASSSQQSTDTQYF. The CDR3 DNA sequence: TGTGCCAGTAGTTCTCAACAGAGCACAGATACGCAGTATTTT.

The V and J genes are TRBV12-3 or TRBV12-4 and TRBJ2-7; D remains unclear. V lost 3 bases and J lost 2, with 8 bases in between. This CDR3 region has 13 residues. Written as DNA, the CDR3 is TGTGCCAGCAGTTTTGCGGCTGCCTACGAGCAGTACTTC. Its protein is CASSFAAAYEQYF.

The V call is TRBV7-6, the J call TRBJ1-2, with TRBD1 matching 8 bases. Germline V gives CDR1 SGHVS, CDR2 FNYEAQ. The ends lost 2 bases at V and 6 bases at J; junction bases unmatched: 8. There are 15 residues in the CDR3. The CDR3 spells CASSLKATGEDGYTF. CDR3 sequence (DNA): TGTGCCAGCAGCTTAAAAGCGACAGGGGAGGATGGCTACACCTTC.

The chain links TRBV7-2 to TRBJ2-3; 7 bases match TRBD2. Germline V CDR1 and CDR2: SGHTA, FQGNSA. The CDR3 consists of 15 residues. J was trimmed by 2 bases and V by 1 base; bases with no gene match: 3. This chain's CDR3 is CASSLELATTDTQYF. CDR3 sequence (DNA): TGTGCCAGCAGCTTAGAACTAGCGACCACAGATACGCAGTATTTT.

A note on this clone: The junction differs from germline at one of its ends, possibly a read error. The chain has TRBV24-1 and TRBJ1-2, with 11 bases fitting TRBD1. CDR1 is KGHDR and CDR2 is SFDVKD in the germline V gene. The CDR3 is 17 residues long. The CDR3 spells CATSDSAQGQGVYRYTF. The CDR3 DNA follows: TGTGCCACCAGTGATTCGGCCCAGGGACAGGGGGTCTATCGCTACACCTTC.

This rearrangement joins TRBV7-2 to TRBJ1-6; possibly TRBD1 for D (6 bases). With 5 bases removed from V and 8 bases from J, the gap between germline ends came to 13 bases. CDR1 and CDR2 from the germline V gene are SGHTA and FQGNSA. The CDR3 loop spans 14 amino acids. This CDR3 reads CASSRSRQDSPLHF. In DNA, the CDR3 is TGTGCCAGCAGCCGCTCAAGACAGGATTCACCCCTCCACTTT.

This sequence joins TRBV11-3 and TRBJ1-1; 9 bases fit TRBD1. Losses at the gene ends were 4 bases for V and 6 bases for J; bases not matched to a gene: 3. Germline V gene data show CDR1 as SGHNT and CDR2 as YENEEA. CDR3 length: 13 residues. Written as DNA, the CDR3 is TGTGCCAGCAGCTGGGACAGGGCGGCTGAAGCTTTCTTT. Residues: CASSWDRAAEAFF. Full variable domain (outside the CDR3, taken from reference TRBV11-3 and TRBJ1-1): EAGVVQSPRYKIIEKKQPVAFWCNPISGHNTLYWYLQNLGQGPELLIRYENEEAVDDSQLPKDRFSAERLKGVDSTLKIQPAELGDSAVYLCASSWDRAAEAFFGQGTRLTVV.

The rearrangement joins TRBV12-5 to TRBJ2-3, with 11 nucleotides matching TRBD2. With 5 bases clipped from V and 5 bases from J, the junction kept 3 bases outside the gene matches. In germline, CDR1 is LGHNT, CDR2 FRNRAP. CDR3 size: 14 residues. The CDR3 coding sequence is TGTGCTAGTGGTCTCGGGACTAGCGGAGATACGCAGTATTTT. Its translation: CASGLGTSGDTQYF.

The chain joins TRBV6-6 to TRBJ2-7; the D gene is possibly TRBD2 (6 bases). The CDR3 totals 14 residues. Looked up from germline, CDR1 is MNHNY and CDR2 is SVGAGI (reference sequence). With 5 bases removed from V and 2 bases from J, the gap between germline ends came to 13 bases. The CDR3 here is CASSHFGTPYEQYF. DNA of the CDR3: TGTGCCAGCAGTCACTTCGGGACTCCCTACGAGCAGTACTTC.